This T cell receptor (beta chain) came from a study of blood T cell repertoires in COVID-19 (dated by TCRdb to between 2020 and 2021). At the level of the whole study: Collaborator samples came from the United States, Italy and Spain and covered acute and convalescent phases of COVID-19. The samples were drawn from the first 160 participants of the ongoing ImmuneRACE study and from 1,254 subjects provided by 6 global collaborators. The sample metadata nearly always contained a de-identified subject ID, COVID-19 status, age in years and sex. Subjects who had been exposed to COVID-19, were actively infected with it, or had recovered from it provided the deeply sampled blood TCRbeta repertoires that made up the dataset. The prospective study material was composed of cDNA or gDNA derived from T cells, B-cell-depleted T cells, or PBMCs. The repertoires were released in a freely available public database intended as a resource for research on the immune response to SARS-CoV-2. Where available, HLA class I and class II types were obtained from metadata supplied by the sample provider rather than from assay-based typing. Study-level results and caveats: The quantity of clinical and demographic metadata differed by source and by participant and was supplied without curation.

The immunoSEQ Assay, a bias-controlled multiplex PCR, was used to amplify TCRbeta CDR3 regions from genomic DNA. Per the authors' processing: Within the assay, amplification of reference gene primers was used to estimate how many nucleated cells each sample contained. To quantify the absolute abundance of each unique TCRbeta CDR3 rearrangement, sequence reads were collapsed and filtered. For each sample, productive Simpson clonality was calculated as the square root of Simpson's diversity index across productive rearrangements. This immuneACCESS table, as held by TCRdb, lists in-frame sequences with V and J called but not all clones. Of the missing ones, under half trace to an unresolved V gene in checked studies; the others have no known cause. V and J calls and clone size are those listed in that table; D and trimming were worked out from the DNA. For this sample there are 290,000 or so clones; around 87% appear just once. In total, the top ten clones hold 1.3% of the sample.

As concerns this clone: The clone's antigen remains unknown. No per-base quality is available; no much larger clone lies one base away.

The collaborating institutions used their own protocols to collect whole blood in K2EDTA tubes. Collaborator samples were shipped for TCRbeta analysis as frozen whole blood, isolated PBMCs, or DNA extracted from either sample type. Inclusive of the bounding cysteine and phenylalanine, the CDR3 is 15 residues long. The kept DNA is CDR3 alone, 45 bases in frame from the first base. The germline V gene (reference sequence) gives CDR1 as GTSNPN and CDR2 as SVGIG. At the junction V is shortened by 0 bases and J by 4 bases, with 13 bases in between. The chain is assembled from TRBV30 and TRBJ1-5, with a weak D call of TRBD1 (6 bases match). Sequencing input: peripheral blood. The clonotype comes from a man in his 70s with acute or convalescent COVID-19. The CDR3 protein sequence reads: CAWSVLGDINQPQHF. The bases read TGTGCCTGGAGTGTACTAGGGGACATAAATCAGCCCCAGCATTTT.